A selection of T cell receptor beta chains follows, all from one sample in a study of OX40 agonist ivuxolimab in advanced cancers. Assay: immunoSEQ multiplex PCR; the TCRdb copy retains only in-frame clones and omits some. Found here are fewer than 65,000 clones, 65% to 90% of them singletons; the top ten hold approximately 0.55%. Sequenced here: CD4+ or CD8+ T cells sorted from blood, sampled in a trial of the OX40 agonist ivuxolimab. These receptors were obtained from an adult with an advanced solid tumor such as melanoma, head and neck, liver or kidney cancer. Each CDR3 is given with its conserved first and last residue. A D gene is named only where the DNA matches it firmly. Where a row states a size, it is once, few, many or the class of an expanded clone; other rows omit it.

>TRBJ1-4|TRBV5-6|TRBD1|-
CASSLARDRDEKLFF
TGTGCCAGCAGCTTGGCTCGGGACAGGGATGAAAAACTGTTTTTT
>TRBJ2-3|TRBV7-9|-|-
CASSLVRWTQYF
TGTGCCAGCAGCTTAGTTAGGTGGACGCAGTATTTT
>TRBJ2-2|TRBV18|-|once
CASSPPTGNTGELFF
TGTGCCAGCTCACCACCGACAGGGAACACCGGGGAGCTGTTTTTT
>TRBJ2-7|TRBV28|TRBD1|-
CASSFQWTGRLHEQYF
TGTGCCAGCAGTTTCCAATGGACAGGGAGGCTCCACGAGCAGTACTTC
>TRBJ2-5|TRBV7-2|-|-
CASSLVASAETQYF
TGTGCCAGCAGCTTAGTCGCTAGCGCAGAGACCCAGTACTTC
>TRBJ1-1|TRBV28|-|-
CASSWGPTEAFF
TGTGCCAGCAGTTGGGGCCCCACTGAAGCTTTCTTT
>TRBJ2-2|TRBV7-2|-|-
CASSLAKAGGELFF
TGTGCCAGCAGCTTAGCGAAAGCCGGCGGGGAGCTGTTTTTT
>TRBJ2-3|TRBV5-1|-|-
CASSSMTSTDTQYF
TGCGCCAGCAGCTCCATGACTAGCACAGATACGCAGTATTTT
>TRBJ2-2|TRBV7-7|-|few
CASSSLGPPAAELFF
TGTGCCAGCAGCTCACTGGGACCCCCGGCAGCTGAGCTGTTTTTT
>TRBJ2-1|TRBV4-1|-|-
CASSQVGGALEQFF
TGCGCCAGCAGCCAAGTGGGGGGGGCCCTTGAGCAGTTCTTC
>TRBJ2-7|TRBV5-4|TRBD2|-
CASSYTSGSTHEQYF
TGTGCCAGCAGCTACACTAGCGGGAGTACCCACGAGCAGTACTTC
>TRBJ2-1|TRBV9|TRBD2|-
CASSELAGGLGEQFF
TGTGCCAGCAGTGAACTAGCGGGAGGGCTTGGTGAGCAGTTCTTC
>TRBJ2-3|TRBV6-1|TRBD2|once
CASLVWGRGDTQYF
TGTGCCAGCCTAGTTTGGGGGAGGGGAGATACGCAGTATTTT
>TRBJ2-7|TRBV7-9|-|medium-sized
CASSSGLTGEQYF
TGTGCCAGCAGCTCCGGGCTGACGGGGGAGCAGTACTTC
>TRBJ1-3|TRBV19|-|-
CASSPNSSGNTIYF
TGTGCCAGTAGTCCAAACTCCTCTGGAAACACCATATATTTT
>TRBJ1-2|TRBV4-1|-|-
CASSQDIGDKGYGYTF
TGCGCCAGCAGCCAAGATATCGGTGATAAAGGGTATGGCTACACCTTC
>TRBJ2-5|TRBV9|-|-
CASSVMPTGSETQYF
TGTGCCAGCAGCGTTATGCCTACAGGGTCCGAGACCCAGTACTTC
>TRBJ1-5|TRBV6-5|TRBD1|-
CASSRDRHSNQPQHF
TGTGCCAGCAGTAGGGACAGGCATAGCAATCAGCCCCAGCATTTT
>TRBJ1-1|TRBV19|-|-
CASSINKGTEAFF
TGTGCCAGTAGTATCAACAAGGGCACTGAAGCTTTCTTT
>TRBJ1-2|TRBV5-1|-|-
CASSSSTGNLHGYTF
TGCGCCAGCAGCTCTAGTACGGGCAACCTGCATGGCTACACCTTC
>TRBJ2-6|TRBV25-1|TRBD1|-
CASSDGTGAGANVLTF
TGTGCCAGCAGTGACGGGACAGGGGCTGGGGCCAACGTCCTGACTTTC
>TRBJ2-5|TRBV5-6|TRBD2|-
CASSSLAVEEETQYF
TGTGCCAGCAGCTCACTAGCGGTCGAAGAAGAGACCCAGTACTTC
>TRBJ2-7|TRBV5-1|TRBD1|-
CASSFAGQGQGEQYF
TGCGCCAGCAGCTTTGCGGGACAGGGGCAAGGTGAGCAGTACTTC
>TRBJ1-5|TRBV30|-|-
CAWSPDSNQPQHF
TGTGCCTGGAGTCCCGATAGCAATCAGCCCCAGCATTTT
>TRBJ2-1|TRBV6-5|TRBD2|-
CASRGGLAGGNEQFF
TGTGCCAGCAGGGGGGGACTAGCGGGAGGGAATGAGCAGTTCTTC
>TRBJ2-3|TRBV6-6|TRBD2|once
CASRRDYTDTQYF
TGTGCCAGCAGGAGGGACTACACAGATACGCAGTATTTT
>TRBJ2-6|TRBV7-2|-|-
CASSAGSSGANVLTF
TGTGCCAGCAGCGCGGGGAGCTCTGGGGCCAACGTCCTGACTTTC
>TRBJ2-3|TRBV7-8|-|once
CASSSRGQPDTQYF
TGTGCCAGCAGCTCCCGGGGACAACCAGATACGCAGTATTTT
>TRBJ1-3|TRBV29-1|TRBD1|-
CSVEDFCGEYREKDRVRGNTIYF
TGCAGCGTTGAAGATTTTTGTGGTGAGTACCGAGAAAAGGACAGGGTAAGAGGAAACACCATATATTTT
>TRBJ2-1|TRBV5-8|-|-
CASSLGAASGNEQFF
TGTGCCAGCAGCTTGGGAGCGGCTTCTGGAAATGAGCAGTTCTTC